The clone carrying this T cell receptor beta chain was seen many times. This sample is part of a study of CDR3 diversity in severe acne. Each CDR3 protein is one row after TCRdb ran MiXCR on the PCR reads. The sample yields tens of thousands of distinct CDR3 sequences, roughly 51% seen once. Germline assignment: CDR1 SQVTM and CDR2 ANQGSEA. This CDR3 is 12 amino acids long. The junction had 5 bases not matched to a gene; V was cut back by 6 bases and J by 4 bases. Material for sequencing was blood. This TCR was sampled from a male donor in good health, without acne. The chain links TRBV29-1 to TRBJ1-2; 7 nucleotides match TRBD1. The CDR3 here is CSVNTGAYGYTF. CDR3 in DNA: TGCAGCGTCAATACAGGGGCCTATGGCTACACCTTC.